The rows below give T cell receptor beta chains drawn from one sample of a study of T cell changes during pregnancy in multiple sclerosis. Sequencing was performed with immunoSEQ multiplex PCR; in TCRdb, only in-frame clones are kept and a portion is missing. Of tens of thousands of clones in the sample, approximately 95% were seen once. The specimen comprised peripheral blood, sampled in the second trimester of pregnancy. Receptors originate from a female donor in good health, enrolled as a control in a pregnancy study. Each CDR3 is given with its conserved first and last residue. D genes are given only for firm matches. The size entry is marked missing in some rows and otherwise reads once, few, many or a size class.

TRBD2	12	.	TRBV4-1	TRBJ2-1	CASSPGGTEVFF	TGCGCCAGCAGCCCGGGGGGGACCGAAGTGTTCTTC
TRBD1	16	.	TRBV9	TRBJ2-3	CASSTNRGRGTDTQYF	TGTGCCAGCAGCACAAACAGGGGAAGGGGCACAGATACGCAGTATTTT
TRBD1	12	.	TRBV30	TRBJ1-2	CAWSQGAEGYTF	TGTGCCTGGAGTCAGGGGGCGGAGGGCTACACCTTC
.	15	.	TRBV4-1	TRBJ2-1	CASSQERVDYNEQFF	TGCGCCAGCAGCCAAGAGAGGGTCGACTACAATGAGCAGTTCTTC
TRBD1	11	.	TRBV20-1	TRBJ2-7	CSAQDRYEQYF	TGCAGTGCTCAGGACAGGTACGAGCAGTACTTC
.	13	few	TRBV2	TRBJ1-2	CASSDTEYYGYTF	TGTGCCAGCAGTGATACAGAGTACTATGGCTACACCTTC
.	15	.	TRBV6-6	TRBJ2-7	CASSYGSDTGYEQYF	TGTGCCAGCAGTTATGGTTCCGACACTGGGTACGAGCAGTACTTC
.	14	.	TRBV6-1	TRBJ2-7	CASTPGWLTYEQYF	TGTGCCAGCACCCCAGGGTGGCTTACCTACGAGCAGTACTTC
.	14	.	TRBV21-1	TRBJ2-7	CASTTRGPAYEQYF	TGTGCCAGTACTACCAGGGGCCCTGCCTACGAGCAGTACTTC
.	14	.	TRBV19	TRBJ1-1	CASSTTFMNTEAFF	TGTGCCAGTAGTACGACTTTCATGAACACTGAAGCTTTCTTT
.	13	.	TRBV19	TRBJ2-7	CASSMVGGHEQYF	TGTGCCAGTAGTATGGTCGGGGGACACGAGCAGTACTTC
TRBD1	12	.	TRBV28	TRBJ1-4	CASRTGDEKLFF	TGTGCCAGCAGGACAGGGGATGAAAAACTGTTTTTT
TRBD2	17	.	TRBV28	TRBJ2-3	CASSSMTSGGWIDTQYF	TGTGCCAGCAGTTCCATGACTAGCGGGGGTTGGATTGATACGCAGTATTTT
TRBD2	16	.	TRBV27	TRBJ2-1	CASIPLDGGSRDEQFF	TGTGCCAGCATCCCCCTGGACGGCGGGAGTAGGGATGAGCAGTTCTTC
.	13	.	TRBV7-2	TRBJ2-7	CASSLGQDYEQYF	TGTGCCAGCAGCTTAGGACAGGATTACGAGCAGTACTTC
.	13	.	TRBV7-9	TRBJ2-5	CASRSMGGETQYF	TGTGCCAGCAGGTCCATGGGAGGCGAGACCCAGTACTTC
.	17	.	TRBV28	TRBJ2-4	CASSLHFTGGSKDIQYF	TGTGCCAGCAGTCTACACTTTACCGGGGGATCTAAGGACATTCAGTACTTC
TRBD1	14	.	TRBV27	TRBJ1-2	CASSFTGVGGGYTF	TGTGCCAGCAGTTTCACAGGGGTGGGTGGCGGCTACACCTTC
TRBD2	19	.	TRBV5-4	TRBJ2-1	CASSLGGGLAGAGYNEQFF	TGTGCCAGCAGCTTGGGAGGTGGACTAGCGGGAGCGGGCTACAATGAGCAGTTCTTC
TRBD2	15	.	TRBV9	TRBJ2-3	CASSVAGGGTDTQYF	TGTGCCAGCAGCGTAGCGGGAGGAGGCACAGATACGCAGTATTTT
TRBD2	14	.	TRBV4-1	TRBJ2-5	CASSPTSNSETQYF	TGCGCCAGCAGCCCGACTAGCAATTCAGAGACCCAGTACTTC
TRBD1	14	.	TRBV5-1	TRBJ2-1	CASRRTGGGNEQFF	TGCGCCAGCAGACGGACAGGAGGAGGCAATGAGCAGTTCTTC
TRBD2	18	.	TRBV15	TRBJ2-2	CATRPLGEREPHTGELFF	TGTGCCACCAGACCCCTAGGGGAGCGGGAGCCCCACACCGGGGAGCTGTTTTTT
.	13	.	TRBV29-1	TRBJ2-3	CSVLQGGTDTQYF	TGCAGCGTTCTACAGGGTGGCACAGATACGCAGTATTTT
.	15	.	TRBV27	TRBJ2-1	CASSWVGRSGDEQFF	TGTGCCAGCAGTTGGGTCGGGCGCTCCGGGGATGAGCAGTTCTTC
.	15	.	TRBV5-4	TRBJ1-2	CASSYPPSSGAGYTF	TGTGCCAGCAGCTACCCCCCAAGTAGTGGAGCGGGCTACACCTTC
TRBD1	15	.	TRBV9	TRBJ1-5	CASSVGGQGNQPQHF	TGTGCCAGCAGCGTAGGAGGACAGGGGAATCAGCCCCAGCATTTT
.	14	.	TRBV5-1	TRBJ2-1	CASSRQSSYNEQFF	TGCGCCAGCTCACGACAAAGCTCCTACAATGAGCAGTTCTTC
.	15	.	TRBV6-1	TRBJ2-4	CASSEGHTGIHGRYF	TGTGCCAGCAGTGAAGGACACACCGGGATACACGGACGGTACTTC
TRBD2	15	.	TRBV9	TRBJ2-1	CASSAGGLAGGEQFF	TGTGCCAGCAGCGCAGGGGGACTAGCGGGAGGTGAGCAGTTCTTC
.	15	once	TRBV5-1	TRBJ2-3	CASSLGAGRTDTQYF	TGCGCCAGCAGCTTGGGTGCAGGGAGGACAGATACGCAGTATTTT
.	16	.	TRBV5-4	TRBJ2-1	CASSPGGQGMNNEQFF	TGTGCCAGCAGCCCAGGGGGGCAAGGTATGAATAATGAGCAGTTCTTC
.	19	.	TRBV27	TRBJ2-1	CASSLVGDGRFLPPNEQFF	TGTGCCAGCAGTTTAGTAGGGGATGGGCGGTTTCTCCCCCCCAATGAGCAGTTCTTC
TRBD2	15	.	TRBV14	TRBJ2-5	CASSRTSGFQETQYF	TGTGCCAGCAGCCGGACTAGCGGTTTCCAAGAGACCCAGTACTTC
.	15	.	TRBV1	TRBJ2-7	CTSSQAPSGLNEQYF	TGCACCAGCAGCCAAGCTCCCTCAGGGCTGAACGAGCAGTACTTC
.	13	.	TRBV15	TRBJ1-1	CATSTSGNTEAFF	TGTGCCACCAGCACAAGCGGGAACACTGAAGCTTTCTTT
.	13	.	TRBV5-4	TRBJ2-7	CASSLPLTDEQYF	TGTGCCAGCAGCTTGCCCCTCACGGACGAGCAGTACTTC
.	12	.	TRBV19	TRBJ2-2	CASSTRYGELFF	TGTGCCAGTAGTACTAGGTACGGGGAGCTGTTTTTT
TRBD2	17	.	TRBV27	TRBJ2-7	CASSFSALAGLSYEQYF	TGTGCCAGCAGTTTTTCGGCGCTAGCGGGTTTATCCTACGAGCAGTACTTC
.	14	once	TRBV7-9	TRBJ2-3	CASSFPPGRNTQYF	TGTGCCAGCAGCTTCCCCCCGGGTCGGAACACGCAGTATTTT
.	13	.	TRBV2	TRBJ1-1	CASSAGRNTEAFF	TGTGCCAGCAGTGCAGGGCGGAACACTGAAGCTTTCTTT
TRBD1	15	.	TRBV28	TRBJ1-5	CASMRDRGFNQPQHF	TGTGCCAGCATGCGGGACAGGGGTTTCAATCAGCCCCAGCATTTT
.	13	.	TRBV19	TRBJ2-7	CASSIGDAYEQYF	TGTGCCAGTAGTATCGGGGATGCCTACGAGCAGTACTTC
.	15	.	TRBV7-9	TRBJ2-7	CASSAKTGGAYEQYF	TGTGCCAGCAGCGCCAAAACAGGGGGGGCCTACGAGCAGTACTTC
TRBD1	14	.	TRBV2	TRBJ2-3	CASSDQGGTDTQYF	TGTGCCAGCAGTGACCAGGGGGGCACAGATACGCAGTATTTT
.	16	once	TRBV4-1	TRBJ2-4	CASSQVRVGFGDIQYF	TGCGCCAGCAGCCAAGTACGGGTTGGGTTTGGAGACATTCAGTACTTC
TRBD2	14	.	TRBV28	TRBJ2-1	CASSPIVAGNEQFF	TGTGCCAGCAGTCCTATCGTAGCGGGCAATGAGCAGTTCTTC
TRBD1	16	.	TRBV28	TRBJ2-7	CASSKGARTGSYEQYF	TGTGCCAGCAGTAAAGGTGCCAGGACAGGGAGCTACGAGCAGTACTTC
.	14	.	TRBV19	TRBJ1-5	CASSIVTVRQPQHF	TGTGCCAGTAGTATAGTGACAGTCCGTCAGCCCCAGCATTTT
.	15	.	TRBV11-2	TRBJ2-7	CASSRPGLGGYEQYF	TGTGCCAGCAGCCGGCCGGGGCTGGGAGGCTACGAGCAGTACTTC
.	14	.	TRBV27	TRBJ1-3	CASSPGTPRDTIYF	TGTGCCAGCAGTCCCGGGACACCCCGCGACACCATATATTTT
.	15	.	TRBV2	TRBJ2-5	CASSEVLEYQETQYF	TGTGCCAGCAGTGAAGTATTAGAGTACCAAGAGACCCAGTACTTC
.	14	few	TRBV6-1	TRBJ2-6	CASSELSGANVLTF	TGTGCCAGCAGTGAACTCTCTGGGGCCAACGTCCTGACTTTC
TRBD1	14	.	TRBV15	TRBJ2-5	CATSRVTGVGTQYF	TGTGCCACCAGCAGAGTTACAGGGGTGGGGACCCAGTACTTC
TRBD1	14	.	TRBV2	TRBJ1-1	CASSEIDGQGEAFF	TGTGCCAGCAGTGAGATAGACGGACAGGGCGAAGCTTTCTTT
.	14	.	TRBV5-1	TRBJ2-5	CASSSSTPPETQYF	TGCGCCAGCAGCTCTTCTACCCCCCCAGAGACCCAGTACTTC
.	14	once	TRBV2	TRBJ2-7	CASSEEGATYEQYF	TGTGCCAGCAGTGAAGAAGGGGCGACCTACGAGCAGTACTTC
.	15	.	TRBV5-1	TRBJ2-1	CASSPDRDIYNEQFF	TGCGCCAGCAGCCCCGACCGGGACATATACAATGAGCAGTTCTTC
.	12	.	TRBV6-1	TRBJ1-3	CAIASSGNTIYF	TGTGCCATAGCGAGCTCTGGAAACACCATATATTTT